The T cell receptor beta chain described here comes from a study of T cell responses to AZD1222 COVID-19 vaccine. General observations from the study: A mostly white British donor set with more females was recruited, and clonal diversity was possibly underestimated. In the spike-specific TCR repertoire, nearly half reportedly target unmutated variant regions. CD4 TCRs associated with vaccination spanned spike, dominating at 160-218 and 743-854. Two AZD1222 administrations were followed by greater Spike-specific TCR breadth and depth.

The length of the CDR3 is 16 residues. Trimming shortened V by 1 base and J by 5 bases, and 17 bases separated the two germline ends. CDR1 and CDR2 from the germline V gene are SGHAT and FQNNGV. This clone was counted a few times. Its cognate antigen is unknown. The method was immunoSEQ multiplex PCR; TCRdb's version includes in-frame clones alone and lacks a portion of them. Found here are around 110,000 clones, over 75% of them singletons; the top ten hold under 4.5%. Material: peripheral blood, obtained on day 0 of MenACWY control vaccination. The sequence was collected from an adult in good health. The chain couples TRBV11-2 to TRBJ1-2; no clear D gene. The CDR3 DNA reads TGTGCCAGCAGCTTAGTCCAGGTGGCCGGGCAATATGGCTACACCTTC. Encoded protein: CASSLVQVAGQYGYTF. Full variable domain (outside the CDR3, taken from reference TRBV11-2 and TRBJ1-2): EAGVAQSPRYKIIEKRQSVAFWCNPISGHATLYWYQQILGQGPKLLIQFQNNGVVDDSQLPKDRFSAERLKGVDSTLKIQPAKLEDSAVYLCASSLVQVAGQYGYTFGSGTRLTVV.